Below, 8 T cell receptor beta chains from the same sample are listed, as sequenced in a study of blood T cells in healthy people across ages. The second PCR ran about 6 to 11 cycles with a sample-barcoded 5' primer and J-beta primers. Using its own MiXCR run on the 5' RACE reads, TCRdb lists one record per CDR3 protein. This table has about a million distinct CDR3 sequences, under 50% appearing once. The sequenced material came from blood. The source is a man younger than 45 in good health.

This clonotype was detected only a few times. This sequence joins TRBV9 and TRBJ2-7, with TRBD1 matching 9 bases. V was pared by 1 base and J by 6 bases, with 11 bases of the junction left unmatched. The germline gives CDR1 SGDLS, CDR2 YYNGEE. This CDR3 is 16 amino acids long. The CDR3 protein is CASSVTSGQGLTEQYF. The DNA for the CDR3 is TGTGCCAGCAGCGTAACCTCGGGACAGGGTTTAACCGAGCAGTACTTC.

This clonotype turned up a few times. The J gene is TRBJ2-1, the V gene TRBV6-1, with TRBD1 as a possible D gene (6 bases). The CDR3 contains 16 residues. Germline loops: CDR1 MNHNS, CDR2 SASEGT. V was clipped by 8 bases and J by 5 bases, with 22 bases between them. In nucleotides, the CDR3 is TGTGCCAGCGCTATTCACGCCGGGACACCTGACAATGAGCAGTTCTTC. Amino acids: CASAIHAGTPDNEQFF.

The genes are TRBV20-1 and TRBJ2-7; 9 nucleotides line up with TRBD2. The junction had 9 bases not matched to a gene; V was cut back by 2 bases and J by 1 base. From germline, CDR1 is DFQATT and CDR2 SNEGSKA (reference sequence). The CDR3 extends over 16 amino acids. The CDR3 sequence is CSARTWRREGSYEQYF. In DNA, the CDR3 is TGCAGTGCTAGAACGTGGCGGCGGGAGGGTTCCTACGAGCAGTACTTC.

The sample holds a few counts of this clonotype. V gene TRBV6-1 combines with J gene TRBJ2-7, with D perhaps matching TRBD1 (6 bases). The V end lost 8 bases, the J end lost 1 base, and 12 bases lay between the germline ends. CDR1 and CDR2 from the germline V gene are MNHNS and SASEGT. The CDR3 is made up of 13 amino acids. CDR3: CASPSTGSYEQYF. Here the CDR3 DNA reads TGTGCCAGCCCTTCGACAGGATCCTACGAGCAGTACTTC.

This sequence joins TRBV10-3 and TRBJ1-2; D unclear. The germline V and J ends were trimmed by 3 bases and 4 bases, with 9 bases remaining between them. CDR3 length: 13 residues. Germline CDR1 and CDR2: ENHRY and SYGVKD. CDR3 residues: CAISDEQSYGYTF. The CDR3 coding sequence is TGTGCCATCAGTGACGAACAGTCCTATGGCTACACCTTC.

The chain couples TRBV7-6 to TRBJ1-6, with a tentative D call TRBD1 (6 bases). The CDR3 length is 12 residues. Germline V gene sequence: CDR1 SGHVS, CDR2 FNYEAQ. V was shortened by 5 bases and J by 16 bases, with 15 bases between the two germline ends. The CDR3 coding sequence is TGTGCCAGCAGCACGTACCAGGGGTTACTCCACTTT. Amino acid sequence: CASSTYQGLLHF.

The DNA for the CDR3 is TGCGCCAGCAGCGCAGGAACCGGGACTAGAAAAGAGACCCAGTACTTC. It translates to CASSAGTGTRKETQYF. This chain links TRBV5-1 with TRBJ2-5; the match to TRBD2 covers 8 bases. V gave up 4 bases and J gave up 3 bases; unmatched junction bases: 11. The germline gives CDR1 SGHRS, CDR2 YFSETQ. The CDR3 covers 16 residues. Based on the CDR3 plus reference TRBV5-1 and TRBJ2-5, the full variable domain is KAGVTQTPRYLIKTRGQQVTLSCSPISGHRSVSWYQQTPGQGLQFLFEYFSETQRNKGNFPGRFSGRQFSNSRSEMNVSTLELGDSALYLCASSAGTGTRKETQYFGPGTRLLVL.

V is TRBV20-1 and J is TRBJ2-1; D possibly corresponds to TRBD1 (5 bases). This CDR3 is built from 15 residues. The V end was cut by 6 bases, the J end by 7 bases, with 22 bases between. Germline V gene sequence: CDR1 DFQATT, CDR2 SNEGSKA (reference sequence). The CDR3 here is CSAPVSGIFSNEQFF. The DNA for the CDR3 is TGCAGTGCCCCAGTTTCAGGGATCTTCAGTAATGAGCAGTTCTTC.